The next 17 T cell receptor beta chains were all read from a single sample in a study of T cells in women clearing cervical HPV infection (dated by TCRdb to the late 2010s). Library preparation was by the immunoSEQ multiplex PCR assay. This is the immuneACCESS table as TCRdb keeps it, with only in-frame sequences that have V and J called. A part of the clones is gone; compared with another copy, unresolved V genes explain less than half, and the rest is unexplained. The table of this sample itemizes about 39,000 clones. Jointly, the top ten make up approximately 4.8% of the sample. Sequenced sample: blood buffy coat. These receptors were collected from a woman between 18 and 70 years old with a cervical HPV16 infection that either progressed to CIN3+ or cleared (not recorded which).

About this clone: The read ends 3 residues early relative to the CDR3; the germline J gene fills the gap. The chain uses TRBV29-1 and TRBJ1-5; TRBD1 agrees at 7 bases. After removal of 7 bases from V and 3 bases from J, the junction contained 6 bases not matched to a gene. The CDR3 is 13 residues long. Germline V CDR1 and CDR2: SQVTM, ANQGSEA. CDR3 loop: CSAIQGTNQPQHF. The part of the CDR3 DNA that was read is TGCAGCGCCATACAGGGGACCAATCAGCCC.

As for this clone: The read ends 3 residues shy of where the CDR3 ends; the end is completed using the germline J gene. The chain recombines TRBV2 with TRBJ2-2; D unresolved. Trimming stripped 4 bases from V and 1 base from J, with 10 bases between. The CDR3 loop spans 15 amino acids. Germline CDR1 is SNHLY and CDR2 is FYNNEI. The CDR3 loop reads CASSGARGNTGELFF. The covered CDR3 bases are TGTGCCAGCAGTGGAGCCCGCGGGAACACCGGGGAG.

A word on this clone: The read stops 3 residues short of the end of the CDR3; the missing end is completed from the germline J gene. The chain employs TRBV7-6 and TRBJ1-5; possible D gene TRBD1, 5 bases. Germline V gene sequence: CDR1 SGHVS, CDR2 FNYEAQ. The V and J ends lost 1 base and 6 bases respectively, with 13 bases between them. This CDR3 spans 15 amino acids. CDR3 sequence reads: CASSLGGGLGQPQHF. The CDR3 bases that were read are TGTGCCAGCAGCTTAGGGGGGGGACTTGGTCAGCCC.

To note about this clone: Read sequence stops 3 residues before the CDR3 end, and the germline J gene provides the missing end. The chain links TRBV19 to TRBJ2-3; TRBD2 matches at 9 bases. The CDR3 has 14 residues. With 8 bases clipped from V and 5 bases from J, the junction kept 8 bases outside the gene matches. The germline gives CDR1 LNHDA, CDR2 SQIVND (reference sequence). CDR3 bases read: TGTGCCAGTGCTCCGGGACTAGCAGGAGATACG. It yields the protein CASAPGLAGDT. The CDR3 reads in full as CASAPGLAGDTQYF.

A remark on this clone: The read is 3 residues too short to cover the CDR3 end, so that end is filled in from the germline J gene. The rearrangement uses TRBV18 and TRBJ2-4; the D gene is possibly TRBD2 (6 bases). The length of the CDR3 is 17 residues. The germline V and J ends were trimmed by 0 bases and 0 bases, with 12 bases remaining between them. Looked up from germline, CDR1 is KGHSH and CDR2 is LQKENI. CDR3 in amino acids: CASSPPQGGLAKNIQYF. CDR3 DNA (partial): TGTGCCAGCTCACCACCCCAGGGAGGTTTAGCCAAAAACATT.

In regard to this clone: The read comes to an end 3 residues before the CDR3 does, leaving the germline J gene to fill in the end. The rearrangement uses TRBV2 and TRBJ2-1; D may be TRBD1 (5 bases). CDR3 length equals 16 residues. Trimming stripped 0 bases from V and 0 bases from J, with 9 bases between. Germline V gene lookup returns CDR1 SNHLY and CDR2 FYNNEI. The CDR3 sequence is CASSEAGVSSYNEQFF. The sequenced part of the CDR3 DNA is TGTGCCAGCAGTGAAGCAGGGGTCAGCTCCTACAATGAG.

Comment on this clone: The read terminates 3 residues before the CDR3 end, so the remaining end is supplied by the germline J gene. This chain joins TRBV2 and TRBJ1-2, with TRBD1 identical over 10 bases. V gave up 6 bases and J gave up 1 base; unmatched junction bases: 5. The CDR3 sequence is 15 residues long. CDR1 and CDR2 (germline): SNHLY, FYNNEI. This chain's CDR3 is CASRGGQGRNYGYTF. CDR3 DNA, as far as it was read: TGTGCCAGCAGGGGGGGACAGGGGCGTAACTATGGC.

With regard to this clone: The observed sequence ends 3 residues before the CDR3 terminus, with the missing tail filled in from the germline J gene. This chain joins TRBV19 and TRBJ2-3; 9 bases agree with TRBD2. The germline V gene has CDR1 LNHDA and CDR2 SQIVND (reference sequence). Trimming removed 5 bases from V and 6 bases from J; junction bases left unmatched: 9. CDR3 length: 15 amino acids. CDR3 bases read: TGTGCCAGTAGTGCTACCGGGACTAGCAGGGATACG. The encoded protein is CASSATGTSRDT. The whole CDR3 is CASSATGTSRDTQYF. The variable domain in full, with the rest retrieved from reference TRBV19 and TRBJ2-3, is DGGITQSPKYLFRKEGQNVTLSCEQNLNHDAMYWYRQDPGQGLRLIYYSQIVNDFQKGDIAEGYSVSREKKESFPLTVTSAQKNPTAFYLCASSATGTSRDTQYFGPGTRLTVL.

With regard to this clone: The DNA ends 3 residues before the CDR3 does, and the rest of the CDR3 is filled in from the germline J gene. The V call is TRBV5-1, the J call TRBJ2-2; perhaps TRBD1 as D (6 bases). Germline V gene data show CDR1 as SGHRS and CDR2 as YFSETQ. The CDR3 consists of 15 residues. V was clipped by 3 bases and J by 1 base, with 10 bases between them. The sequenced part of the CDR3 DNA is TGCGCCAGCAGCTGGGCGACAGGGAACACCGGGGAG. This encodes CASSWATGNTGE. The CDR3 reads in full as CASSWATGNTGELFF.

In the case of this clone: The CDR3 end lies 3 residues beyond the end of the read and is filled in from the germline J gene. The chain has TRBV5-1 and TRBJ1-3; possible D gene TRBD1, 5 bases. From germline, CDR1 is SGHRS and CDR2 YFSETQ. The CDR3 runs 14 residues. V shed 4 bases and J shed 2 bases, with 10 bases lying between them. Incomplete CDR3 DNA: TGCGCCAGCAGCGGCCAGGGTACTGGAAACACC. As protein: CASSGQGTGNT. The CDR3 in full is CASSGQGTGNTIYF. The full variable domain, rest sourced from reference TRBV5-1 and TRBJ1-3, is KAGVTQTPRYLIKTRGQQVTLSCSPISGHRSVSWYQQTPGQGLQFLFEYFSETQRNKGNFPGRFSGRQFSNSRSEMNVSTLELGDSALYLCASSGQGTGNTIYFGEGSWLTVV.

Regarding this clone: The read terminates 3 residues before the CDR3 end, so the remaining end is supplied by the germline J gene. V and J are TRBV20-1 and TRBJ2-5; D unresolved. The CDR3 covers 14 residues. In germline, CDR1 is DFQATT, CDR2 SNEGSKA (reference sequence). V shed 3 bases and J shed 2 bases, with 13 bases lying between them. CDR3 sequence: CSASDPSVQETQYF. The sequenced part of the CDR3 DNA is TGCAGTGCTAGCGATCCTAGTGTACAAGAGACC.

In regard to this clone: The read ends 3 residues before the CDR3 terminus; that terminus is restored from the germline J gene. The V call is TRBV5-4, the J call TRBJ2-7; D might be TRBD1 or TRBD2, each matching 7 bases. This CDR3 region has 13 residues. Trimming pared 4 bases from V and 6 bases from J, leaving 14 bases between. The germline V gene encodes CDR1 SGHNT and CDR2 YYREEE (reference sequence). CDR3 DNA (partial): TGTGCCAGCAGCCGTACAGGGGAGGGCGAG. It translates to CASSRTGEGE. The complete CDR3 reads CASSRTGEGEQYF. The variable domain in full, with the rest retrieved from reference TRBV5-4 and TRBJ2-7, is ETGVTQSPTHLIKTRGQQVTLRCSSQSGHNTVSWYQQALGQGPQFIFQYYREEENGRGNFPPRFSGLQFPNYSSELNVNALELDDSALYLCASSRTGEGEQYFGPGTRLTVT.

Concerning this clone itself: From the germline J gene comes the end of the CDR3, since the read stops 3 residues before it. V usage is TRBV14 and J usage is TRBJ1-2; a weak D match, TRBD1 (6 bases). Germline CDR1 reads SGHDN; CDR2 reads FVKESK. The CDR3 totals 13 residues. CDR3 DNA (partial): TGTGCCAGCAGCCAAGTCACAGGGACCGGC. This encodes CASSQVTGTG. The complete CDR3 reads CASSQVTGTGYTF.

The CDR3 here is CASSLGGQGGYTF. The sequenced CDR3 bases are TGCGCCAGCAGCTTGGGTGGACAGGGAGGC. The J gene is TRBJ1-2, the V gene TRBV5-1; the match to TRBD1 covers 8 bases. The sequenced fragment ends 3 residues before the CDR3 boundary, so the rest is inferred from the germline J gene. Germline assignment: CDR1 SGHRS and CDR2 YFSETQ. This CDR3 region has 13 residues.

A note on this clone: The CDR3 end falls 3 residues outside the read, so it is completed with the germline J gene. J is TRBJ2-1 and V is TRBV20-1, with 9 positions matching TRBD2. Germline values: CDR1 DFQATT, CDR2 SNEGSKA (reference sequence). The CDR3 extends over 18 amino acids. V shed 2 bases, J shed 2 bases, and the junction held 13 bases outside the gene matches. CDR3 protein: CSARPTGPAGGAYNEQFF. The sequenced part of the CDR3 DNA is TGCAGTGCTAGACCGACCGGTCCAGCGGGGGGCGCCTACAATGAG.

About this clone: The read falls 3 residues short of the CDR3 end, and the missing part is taken from the germline J gene. The V gene is TRBV18, the J gene TRBJ2-2; D gene unclear. The germline V gene has CDR1 KGHSH and CDR2 LQKENI. Trimming took off 2 bases at V and 2 bases at J, with 6 bases between the two ends. CDR3 size: 14 residues. This CDR3 is CASSPRQNTGELFF. CDR3 DNA, as far as it was read: TGTGCCAGCTCACCAAGGCAAAACACCGGGGAG.

As for this clone: The sequence runs out 3 residues before the end of the CDR3; the remainder is reconstructed from the germline J gene. This chain connects TRBV6-1 to TRBJ1-6; TRBD1 might be the D (6 bases). Trimming shortened V by 3 bases and J by 7 bases, and 10 bases separated the two germline ends. Germline assignment: CDR1 MNHNS and CDR2 SASEGT. This CDR3 comprises 14 residues. CDR3 amino acids: CASSEGAGNSPLHF. The CDR3 bases that were read are TGTGCCAGCAGTGAGGGGGCAGGGAATTCACCC.